The 2 T cell receptor beta chains reported below all come from one sample, sequenced in a study of vaccination and CD4 T cells after COVID-19. As to treatment: approximately 11-day PBMC culture with coronavirus spike peptide pools or control peptides (ViraFEST assay). What these receptors recognize is not known. At the Johns Hopkins FTIC core, DNA taken from cultured CD4+ T cells was sequenced by way of the Oncomine TCR Beta short-read assay. Via MiXCR, TCRdb re-called the PCR reads, giving one row per CDR3 protein. The sample lists about 15,000 distinct CDR3 sequences, about 39% occurring once. The sequenced sample was CD4+ T cells from blood, cultured in vitro, obtained before SARS-CoV-2 vaccination. These receptors all come from a human donor who had recovered from COVID-19.

This clonotype was counted only a few times. The chain links TRBV6-1 to TRBJ1-5; D remains unclear. Deletions cut 6 bases from V and 4 bases from J, with 7 bases between. This CDR3 has 12 amino acids. Germline CDR1 MNHNS, CDR2 SASEGT. Here the CDR3 DNA reads TGTGCCAGCAGGCGGGAAAATCAGCCCCAGCATTTT. Translation: CASRRENQPQHF.

The sample holds one count of this clonotype. V usage is TRBV27 and J usage is TRBJ1-4; 9 bases line up with TRBD1. The CDR3 length is 15 residues. J was trimmed by 8 bases and V by 6 bases; bases with no gene match: 10. CDR1 is MNHEY, CDR2 SMNVEV, per germline (reference sequence). The CDR3 sequence: CASSRKRDRAEKLFF. CDR3 nucleotide sequence: TGTGCCAGCAGCCGAAAACGGGACAGGGCCGAAAAACTGTTTTTT. The full variable domain, its missing parts supplied by reference TRBV27 and TRBJ1-4, is EAQVTQNPRYLITVTGKKLTVTCSQNMNHEYMSWYRQDPGLGLRQIYYSMNVEVTDKGDVPEGYKVSRKEKRNFPLILESPSPNQTSLYFCASSRKRDRAEKLFFGSGTQLSVL.